Sequencing of this T cell receptor beta chain was carried out in a study of T-cell memory formation after mild COVID-19. Trimming took 1 base from V and 3 from J; bases not matched to a gene: 23. The CDR3 sequence is 21 residues long. Germline CDR1 is SGHDT and CDR2 is YYEEEE. A single record per CDR3 protein comes from TCRdb applying MiXCR to the 5' RACE reads. The table lists about 160,000 distinct CDR3 sequences, 25% to 40% of them singletons. Sequencing input: PBMCs or a T cell subset sorted from them (not recorded which). This receptor was obtained from an adult woman who had mild COVID-19 (a few samples of this study predate the infection). Cell type and time point are not known. The V gene is TRBV5-6, the J gene TRBJ2-7, with 9 bases lining up with TRBD1. The DNA for the CDR3 is TGTGCCAGCAGCTTGCTTCCGCATTTGGGACAGGGCGCTCAAACGGGCTACGAGCAGTACTTC. Its protein product is CASSLLPHLGQGAQTGYEQYF.